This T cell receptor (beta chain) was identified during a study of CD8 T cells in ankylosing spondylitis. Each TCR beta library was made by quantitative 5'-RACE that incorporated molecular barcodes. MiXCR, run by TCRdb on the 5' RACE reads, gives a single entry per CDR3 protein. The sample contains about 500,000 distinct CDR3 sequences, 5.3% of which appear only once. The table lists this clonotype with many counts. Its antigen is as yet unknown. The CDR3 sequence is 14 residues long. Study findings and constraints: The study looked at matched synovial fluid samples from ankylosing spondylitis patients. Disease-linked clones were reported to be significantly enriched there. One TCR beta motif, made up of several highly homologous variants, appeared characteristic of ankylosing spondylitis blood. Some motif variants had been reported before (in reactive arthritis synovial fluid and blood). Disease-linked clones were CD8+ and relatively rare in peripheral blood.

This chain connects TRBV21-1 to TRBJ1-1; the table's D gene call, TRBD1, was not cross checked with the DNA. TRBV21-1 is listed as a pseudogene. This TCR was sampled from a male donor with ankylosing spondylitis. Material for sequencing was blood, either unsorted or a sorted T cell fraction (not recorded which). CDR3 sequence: CASSSRKGGTEAFF. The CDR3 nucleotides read TGTGCCAGCAGCTCCCGAAAGGGGGGAACTGAAGCTTTCTTT.